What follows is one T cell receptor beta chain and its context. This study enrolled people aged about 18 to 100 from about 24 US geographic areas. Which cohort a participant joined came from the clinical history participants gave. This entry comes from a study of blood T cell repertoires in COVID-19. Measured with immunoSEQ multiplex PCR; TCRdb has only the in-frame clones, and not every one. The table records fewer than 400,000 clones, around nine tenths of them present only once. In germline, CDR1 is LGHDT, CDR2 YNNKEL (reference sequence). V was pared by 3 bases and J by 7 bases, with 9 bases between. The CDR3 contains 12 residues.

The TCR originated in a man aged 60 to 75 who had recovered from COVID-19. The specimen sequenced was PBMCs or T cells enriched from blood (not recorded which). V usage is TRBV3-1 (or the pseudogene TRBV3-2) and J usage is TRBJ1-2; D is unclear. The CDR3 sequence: CASSHTTVGYTF. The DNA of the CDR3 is TGTGCCAGCAGCCACACGACTGTTGGCTACACCTTC.